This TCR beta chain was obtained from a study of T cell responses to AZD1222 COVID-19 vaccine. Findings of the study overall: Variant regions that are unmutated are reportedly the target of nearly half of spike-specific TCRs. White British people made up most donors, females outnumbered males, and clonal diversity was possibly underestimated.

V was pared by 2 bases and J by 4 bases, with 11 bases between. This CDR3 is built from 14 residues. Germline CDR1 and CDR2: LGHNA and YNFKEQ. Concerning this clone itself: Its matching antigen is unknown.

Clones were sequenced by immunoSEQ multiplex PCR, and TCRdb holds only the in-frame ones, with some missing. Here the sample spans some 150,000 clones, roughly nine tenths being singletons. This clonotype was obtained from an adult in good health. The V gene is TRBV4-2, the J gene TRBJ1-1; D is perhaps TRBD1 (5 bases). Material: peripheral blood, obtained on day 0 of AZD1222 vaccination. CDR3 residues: CASSQQGQGTEAFF. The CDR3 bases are TGTGCCAGCAGCCAACAGGGTCAAGGCACTGAAGCTTTCTTT.